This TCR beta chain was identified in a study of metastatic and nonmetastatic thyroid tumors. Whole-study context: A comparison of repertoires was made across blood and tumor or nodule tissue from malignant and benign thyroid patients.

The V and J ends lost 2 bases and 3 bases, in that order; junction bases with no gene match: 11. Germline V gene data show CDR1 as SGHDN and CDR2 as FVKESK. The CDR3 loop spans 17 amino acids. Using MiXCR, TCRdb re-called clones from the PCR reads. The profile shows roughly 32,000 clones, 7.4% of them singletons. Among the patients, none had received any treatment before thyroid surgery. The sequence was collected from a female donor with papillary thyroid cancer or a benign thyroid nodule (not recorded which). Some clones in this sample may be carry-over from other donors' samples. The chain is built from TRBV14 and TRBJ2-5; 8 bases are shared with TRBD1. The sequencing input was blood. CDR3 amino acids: CASSQSQGQAWEETQYF. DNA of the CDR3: TGTGCCAGCAGCCAATCACAGGGACAGGCATGGGAAGAGACCCAGTACTTC.